These 17 T cell receptor beta chains originate from one sample sequenced in a study of Ad26.COV2.S vaccination and SARS-CoV-2 variants. Treatment defined: 15 to 20 received Ad26.COV2.S at low or high dose, single or two shots; roughly 5 received placebo; per-sample allocation not given. Sampling was performed 63 days after the first vaccine or placebo injection. Profiling relied on immunoSEQ multiplex PCR, and the TCRdb table lists in-frame clones only, not all of them. The sample holds 380,000 or so clones, approximately 86% seen once. The sequences come from peripheral blood, collected in a trial of Ad26.COV2.S vaccine versus placebo. The receptor source for this set is a person between 18 and 65 years old who received the Ad26.COV2.S COVID-19 vaccine or a placebo.

CDR3 residues: CAWSTGYSNQPQHF. Here the CDR3 DNA reads TGTGCCTGGAGCACGGGGTATAGCAATCAGCCCCAGCATTTT. The rearrangement joins TRBV30 to TRBJ1-5; D ambiguous. V dropped 3 bases and J dropped 0 bases, with 9 bases sitting between them. Germline CDR1 is GTSNPN and CDR2 is SVGIG (reference sequence). The length of the CDR3 is 14 residues.

The chain recombines TRBV5-1 with TRBJ1-1, with D maybe TRBD1 (6 bases). This CDR3 contains 15 residues. Trimming removed 4 bases from V and 0 bases from J, with 13 bases in between. Per the germline V gene, CDR1 is SGHRS and CDR2 is YFSETQ. This chain's CDR3 is CASSIQGNMNTEAFF. CDR3 bases: TGCGCCAGCAGCATACAGGGTAACATGAACACTGAAGCTTTCTTT.

This chain connects TRBV28 to TRBJ1-2; no reliable D call. V was pared by 4 bases and J by 4 bases, with 13 bases between. This CDR3 comprises 14 residues. Looked up from germline, CDR1 is MDHEN and CDR2 is SYDVKM. The CDR3 DNA reads TGTGCCAGCAGTTATGACCTAGCGAGCTATGGCTACACCTTC. This gives the protein CASSYDLASYGYTF.

The rearrangement uses TRBV7-3 and TRBJ2-1, with unresolved D. The CDR3 contains 16 residues. Germline V gene data show CDR1 as SGHTA and CDR2 as FQGTGA. Trimming removed 5 bases from V and 2 bases from J, with 16 bases in between. The CDR3 protein is CASSPRADPTYNEQFF. CDR3 sequence (DNA): TGTGCCAGCAGCCCAAGGGCGGACCCAACCTACAATGAGCAGTTCTTC.

V is TRBV28 and J is TRBJ1-1, with 7 bases lining up with TRBD1. The J segment lost 5 bases and the V segment lost 5 bases, leaving 5 bases of the junction unmatched. Looked up from germline, CDR1 is MDHEN and CDR2 is SYDVKM. CDR3 length: 13 residues. The CDR3 DNA follows: TGTGCCAGCAGTATAGGGGGCGGGACTGAAGCTTTCTTT. This encodes CASSIGGGTEAFF.

This chain connects TRBV4-2 to TRBJ2-3, with D perhaps TRBD1 (5 bases). The CDR3 consists of 14 residues. Trimming removed 0 bases from V and 9 bases from J, with 13 bases in between. Germline V gene data show CDR1 as LGHNA and CDR2 as YNFKEQ. CDR3 in amino acids: CASSQDLGPWTQYF. CDR3 bases: TGTGCCAGCAGCCAAGATCTGGGGCCATGGACGCAGTATTTT.

The chain carries TRBV18 and TRBJ1-2; 8 nucleotides match TRBD1. Germline loops: CDR1 KGHSH, CDR2 LQKENI. This CDR3 spans 14 amino acids. J gave up 3 bases and V 4 bases, and 4 bases lay outside the gene matches. The DNA for the CDR3 is TGTGCCAGCTCACGACAGGGGTCTGACTATGGCTACACCTTC. Its translation: CASSRQGSDYGYTF.

This chain connects TRBV11-2 to TRBJ2-1; D is uncertain. V was trimmed by 3 bases and J by 4 bases, leaving 4 bases between them. In germline, CDR1 is SGHAT, CDR2 FQNNGV. The CDR3 extends over 12 amino acids. The CDR3 here is CASSFQYNEQFF. The CDR3 DNA is TGTGCCAGCAGCTTCCAATACAATGAGCAGTTCTTC.

This clone was seen more than once but under ten times. In DNA form, the CDR3 reads TGTGCCAGCAGTTATCCGGGGTCCAATGAGCAGTTCTTC. Protein: CASSYPGSNEQFF. V and J are TRBV11-2 and TRBJ2-1; D might be TRBD2 (5 bases). Germline assignment: CDR1 SGHAT and CDR2 FQNNGV. Trimming shortened V by 6 bases and J by 6 bases, and 12 bases separated the two germline ends. CDR3 length equals 13 residues.

J is TRBJ2-7 and V is TRBV28; 9 bases match TRBD2. The ends lost 8 bases at V and 7 bases at J; junction bases unmatched: 12. The V gene's germline CDR1 is MDHEN and CDR2 SYDVKM. The CDR3 loop spans 14 amino acids. CDR3 nucleotides: TGTGCCAGCCGAGTTAGCGGGAGTCCGGGTGAGCAGTACTTC. Residues: CASRVSGSPGEQYF.

The rearrangement joins TRBV10-3 to TRBJ2-1, with TRBD2 identical over 8 bases. The germline gives CDR1 ENHRY, CDR2 SYGVKD. J gave up 7 bases and V 9 bases, and 14 bases lay outside the gene matches. The CDR3 consists of 15 residues. Here the CDR3 DNA reads TGTGCCATTGGCCGGGGGGGACCCTCGGGGAATGAGCAGTTCTTC. Amino acids: CAIGRGGPSGNEQFF.

The V and J genes are TRBV18 and TRBJ1-4, with TRBD1 identical over 7 bases. V was pared by 4 bases and J by 0 bases, with 5 bases of the junction left unmatched. There are 16 residues in the CDR3. CDR1 is KGHSH, CDR2 LQKENI, per germline. CDR3 nucleotides: TGTGCCAGCTCACTACGACAGGGCGCAACTAATGAAAAACTGTTTTTT. Translating it yields CASSLRQGATNEKLFF.

This rearrangement joins TRBV28 to TRBJ1-2; no firm D call. V lost 7 bases and J 4 bases, leaving 16 bases between the germline ends. Germline V lookup: CDR1 MDHEN, CDR2 SYDVKM. This CDR3 contains 14 residues. The CDR3 bases are TGTGCCAGCACCCCCCAGGCGGCAGTCTATGGCTACACCTTC. This encodes CASTPQAAVYGYTF.

This clone was counted a few times. Compared with germline, one end of the junction differs, possibly owing to a read error. The rearrangement joins TRBV4-2 to TRBJ1-6; TRBD1 aligns across 7 bases. CDR3 length: 16 residues. Germline lookup yields CDR1 LGHNA and CDR2 YNFKEQ. CDR3 coding DNA: TGTGCCAGCAGCGAAGACGCGGGGACAGATAATTCACCCCTCCACTTT. It yields the protein CASSEDAGTDNSPLHF.

The chain couples TRBV2 to TRBJ2-5, with D unresolved. CDR3 length: 10 residues. Germline V gives CDR1 SNHLY, CDR2 FYNNEI. V lost 7 bases to trimming and J lost 5 bases, with 5 bases between them. CDR3 coding DNA: TGTGCCAGCAAGGAGGAGACCCAGTACTTC. Protein: CASKEETQYF. The full variable domain, rest sourced from reference TRBV2 and TRBJ2-5, is EPEVTQTPSHQVTQMGQEVILRCVPISNHLYFYWYRQILGQKVEFLVSFYNNEISEKSEIFDDQFSVERPDGSNFTLKIRSTKLEDSAMYFCASKEETQYFGPGTRLLVL.

V gene TRBV24-1 combines with J gene TRBJ2-5, with 9 bases matching TRBD1. J lost 5 bases, V lost 9 bases, and 9 bases had no gene match. The CDR3 spans 14 residues. CDR1 and CDR2 (germline): KGHDR, SFDVKD. CDR3 nucleotide sequence: TGTGCCACCTCCGGACAGGGGCGAGGGGAGACCCAGTACTTC. Amino acid sequence: CATSGQGRGETQYF.

V and J are TRBV5-1 and TRBJ2-4; a possible D gene is TRBD2 (6 bases). This CDR3 region has 15 residues. V shed 2 bases and J shed 6 bases, with 15 bases lying between them. Germline V gene data show CDR1 as SGHRS and CDR2 as YFSETQ. The CDR3 spells CASSFSEGGRNIQYF. The CDR3 DNA is TGCGCCAGCAGCTTCTCCGAGGGAGGTAGAAACATTCAGTACTTC.